The clone carrying this T cell receptor (beta chain) was observed a handful of times. Trimming removed 0 bases from V and 7 bases from J; junction bases left unmatched: 10. The CDR3 spans 16 residues. The germline V gene encodes CDR1 SGHNT and CDR2 YYREEE (reference sequence). Measured with immunoSEQ multiplex PCR; TCRdb has only the in-frame clones, and not every one. The table includes 150,000 or so clones, around 87% detected once. The record originates from a study of cytomegalovirus exposure and HLA in healthy donors. The origin of this receptor is a woman aged 25 to 45 in good health and CMV-seronegative. Material: PBMCs. This chain joins TRBV5-4 and TRBJ1-2, with 9 bases that match TRBD1. CDR3 sequence reads: CASSLGQGVQFRGYTF. The CDR3 nucleotides read TGTGCCAGCAGCTTGGGACAGGGGGTGCAGTTTCGTGGCTACACCTTC.